The sequence of this TCR beta chain was determined in a study of graft-versus-host responses after intestinal transplantation. About the study: Every recipient underwent anti-thymocyte globulin induction, then tacrolimus and steroids for roughly three years. General study points: GvH clones were found in recipient marrow; some appeared first in ileum or blood. The study associated peak circulating GvH clone levels with early post-transplant HvG declines.

With respect to this clone: Antigen specificity is unknown.

Germline assignment: CDR1 SGHTA and CDR2 FQGNSA. The CDR3 sequence is 16 residues long. Trimming removed 5 bases at V and 0 bases at J, with 17 bases between. Sequencing was performed with immunoSEQ multiplex PCR; in TCRdb, only in-frame clones are kept and a portion is missing. The data show about 97,000 clones, roughly 91% seen once. This material consisted of unstimulated CD4+ T cells sorted from spleen or lymph node cells, taken before transplant. This clonotype originated in a human donor who was the organ donor for an intestinal transplant. The rearrangement links TRBV7-2 to TRBJ2-7, with a weak D call TRBD1 (6 bases). CDR3 nucleotide sequence: TGTGCCAGCAGCCCTTGGGGGACACCCACCTCCTACGAGCAGTACTTC. It encodes CASSPWGTPTSYEQYF.